This T cell receptor (beta chain) was profiled in a study of shared clonotypes between healthy human individuals. Study donors comprised healthy, HIV-negative adults devoid of recent acute infection or vaccination. Each PCR replicate from the sorted subsets contained about 200 ng DNA, which is roughly 33,000 T cell genomes. Libraries were prepared by immunoSEQ multiplex PCR; TCRdb keeps only in-frame clonotypes and omits some of them. Among about 640,000 clones, 72% were seen once, and the ten largest hold less than 2%. Germline CDR1 reads SEHNR; CDR2 reads FQNEAQ (reference sequence). The CDR3 covers 14 residues. The trim removed 5 bases at V and 4 bases at J, leaving 4 bases unmatched.

The sequence derives from a woman in her twenties or thirties in good health. Sequenced sample: memory CD4+ T cells sorted from blood. Subset given: CD45RA-negative fraction. This rearrangement joins TRBV7-9 to TRBJ2-3, with 9 bases identical to TRBD1. This chain's CDR3 is CASSLTGGSDTQYF. DNA for the CDR3: TGTGCCAGCAGCCTGACAGGGGGGTCAGATACGCAGTATTTT. Full variable domain (rest looked up from reference TRBV7-9 and TRBJ2-3): DTGVSQNPRHKITKRGQNVTFRCDPISEHNRLYWYRQTLGQGPEFLTYFQNEAQLEKSRLLSDRFSAERPKGSFSTLEIQRTEQGDSAMYLCASSLTGGSDTQYFGPGTRLTVL.